Listed here is a single T cell receptor (beta chain). The data were obtained in a study of blood T cell repertoires in COVID-19. The repertoire was sequenced with immunoSEQ multiplex PCR; TCRdb's copy has only in-frame clones and lacks some. The sample includes about 160,000 clones, 85% to 95% of them seen just once. Germline CDR1 is SGDLS and CDR2 is YYNGEE. Trimming cost V 0 bases and J 2 bases, with 9 bases left between them. The CDR3 loop spans 14 amino acids. V and J are TRBV9 and TRBJ2-7; maybe TRBD1 (5 bases). The receptor comes from a woman aged 55-69 years with COVID-19, enrolled during active disease. Input material: peripheral blood. CDR3 protein: CASSVADSPYEQYF. In DNA form, the CDR3 reads TGTGCCAGCAGCGTAGCTGACAGCCCCTACGAGCAGTACTTC. The full variable domain, in which reference TRBV9 and TRBJ2-7 provide the parts outside the CDR3, is DSGVTQTPKHLITATGQRVTLRCSPRSGDLSVYWYQQSLDQGLQFLIQYYNGEERAKGNILERFSAQQFPDLHSELNLSSLELGDSALYFCASSVADSPYEQYFGPGTRLTVT.